The rows below give T cell receptor beta chains drawn from one sample of a study of CD8 T cells in ankylosing spondylitis. TCRdb used MiXCR to reprocess the 5' RACE reads, holding one entry per CDR3 protein. The data show over 700,000 distinct CDR3 sequences, roughly 19% seen once. Sequenced: blood, either unsorted or a sorted T cell fraction (not recorded which). The receptors were sampled from a male donor with ankylosing spondylitis. Both conserved end residues are part of each CDR3. A D gene is named only where the DNA matches it firmly. Expanded clones are given a class, and other clones once, few, many or no size at all.

CDR3 DNA	CDR3 protein	clone size	D gene	V gene	J gene
TGTGCCAGCAGGTCCCCGAGTGAAAAACTGTTTTTT	CASRSPSEKLFF	few	.	TRBV12-3/TRBV12-4	TRBJ1-4
TGTGCCAGCAGTGACTTGACTAGGCATAATGAGCAGTTCTTC	CASSDLTRHNEQFF	.	.	TRBV6-1	TRBJ2-1
TGTGCTAGTGGTCAGGGATCCTCCTACGAGCAGTACTTC	CASGQGSSYEQYF	few	.	TRBV12-5	TRBJ2-7
TGTGCCAGCAGCATAATGACTACAACCTACGAGCAGTACTTC	CASSIMTTTYEQYF	few	.	TRBV7-2	TRBJ2-7
TGTGCCTGGAGTGTAACCACAGATACGCAGTATTTT	CAWSVTTDTQYF	.	.	TRBV30	TRBJ2-3
TGTGCCAGCAGCTCTAACAGGGGGGAGGACACTGAAGCTTTCTTT	CASSSNRGEDTEAFF	many	TRBD1	TRBV7-9	TRBJ1-1
TGTGCCAGCAGCTTAGGCGCTAGCCCGGGCGGGGAGCTGTTTTTT	CASSLGASPGGELFF	.	.	TRBV11-2	TRBJ2-2
TGCAGCGTTGGGTCGGATGAGAAAGAGCAGTACTTC	CSVGSDEKEQYF	.	.	TRBV29-1	TRBJ2-7
TGTGCCACCAGCAGAGATTATGCGGCTGAGCAGTTCTTC	CATSRDYAAEQFF	.	.	TRBV15	TRBJ2-1
TGCGCCAGCAGCCTCCCGACCGGTACCTACGAGCAGTACTTC	CASSLPTGTYEQYF	few	.	TRBV5-1	TRBJ2-7
TGTGCCAGCAGCATACTCGCCCTAGCGGGGAGAGATACGCAGTATTTT	CASSILALAGRDTQYF	few	TRBD2	TRBV7-9	TRBJ2-3
TGTGCCAGCTCGTCAGGGTTAGCCTATGGCTACACCTTC	CASSSGLAYGYTF	.	.	TRBV18	TRBJ1-2
TGTGCCAGCAGTTACGCGGCCCTCACCGGGGAGCTGTTTTTT	CASSYAALTGELFF	few	.	TRBV6-5	TRBJ2-2
TGTGCCAGCAGTTTAGATGGCTACGTGGCTTTCTTT	CASSLDGYVAFF	many	.	TRBV12-3/TRBV12-4	TRBJ1-1
TGCAGTGCTAGAGTCCTCGGGCAGGGGGATTCACCCCTCCACTTT	CSARVLGQGDSPLHF	few	TRBD1	TRBV20-1	TRBJ1-6
TGCAGTGCGGAAGACAGTACCTACGAGCAGTACTTC	CSAEDSTYEQYF	.	.	TRBV20-1	TRBJ2-7
TGTGCCAGCAGCCCTGGGGGTAAGGGGGCGGGTCAGCCCCAGCATTTT	CASSPGGKGAGQPQHF	.	TRBD1	TRBV5-5	TRBJ1-5
TGTGCCAGCAGTCTCCGAAGGGCATTGGCCGGGGAGCTGTTTTTT	CASSLRRALAGELFF	few	.	TRBV28	TRBJ2-2
TGTGCCAGCAGTTCCAACACCGGACAGGGAGCCTATGGCTACACCTTC	CASSSNTGQGAYGYTF	.	TRBD1	TRBV6-5	TRBJ1-2
TGTGCCAGCAGGGGACTAGCGGGGGTCGGAGATACGCAGTATTTT	CASRGLAGVGDTQYF	few	TRBD2	TRBV6-1	TRBJ2-3
TGTGCCAGCAGCTTAGAAGGCACAGGGACCGGGGAGCTGTTTTTT	CASSLEGTGTGELFF	.	.	TRBV7-8	TRBJ2-2
TGTGCCAGCAGCTTAGCGCACAGGGTCGATCAGCCCCAGCATTTT	CASSLAHRVDQPQHF	few	.	TRBV7-2	TRBJ1-5
TGTGCCAGCAGCTTACAGGGTGTGAGTTCACCCCTCCACTTT	CASSLQGVSSPLHF	.	.	TRBV11-1	TRBJ1-6
TGTGCCAGCAGCTCTAGTAGGGCCACAGATACGCGGTATTTT	CASSSSRATDTRYF	.	.	TRBV7-9	TRBJ2-3
TGCGCCAGCAGCTTGGGAGTCGGCCTCTCGGGTGGAAACACCATATATTTT	CASSLGVGLSGGNTIYF	.	.	TRBV5-1	TRBJ1-3
TGTGCCAGCCTGGGGGGCCGCACAGATACGCAGTATTTT	CASLGGRTDTQYF	.	.	TRBV18	TRBJ2-3
TGTGCCACCTCTACCGGGACAGCTAATTCACCCCTCCACTTT	CATSTGTANSPLHF	few	TRBD1	TRBV7-3	TRBJ1-6
TGTGCCAGCAGCCAAACTAGCGGGAGAGGCACCGGGGAGCTGTTTTTT	CASSQTSGRGTGELFF	.	TRBD2	TRBV7-7	TRBJ2-2
TGTGCCAGCAGCCAAGATACGCAAATCTACAATGAGCAGTTCTTC	CASSQDTQIYNEQFF	.	.	TRBV4-2	TRBJ2-1
TGCGCCAGCAGCTGGGGGACAGGGGGAAATCAGCCCCAGCATTTT	CASSWGTGGNQPQHF	many	TRBD1	TRBV5-1	TRBJ1-5
TGCGCCAGCAGGCAGACAGGACTAGCGGGCCGACCCGCTAGCACAGATACGCAGTATTTT	CASRQTGLAGRPASTDTQYF	once	TRBD2	TRBV10-2	TRBJ2-3
TGCAGTGCCCCTCAGGCGGTTGGAGAGACCCAGTACTTC	CSAPQAVGETQYF	.	.	TRBV20-1	TRBJ2-5
TGCGCCAGCAGCAAAGGGACCAACCAGAGAGATACGCAGTATTTT	CASSKGTNQRDTQYF	few	.	TRBV5-1	TRBJ2-3
TGCGCCAGCAGCCAAGATTGGGGGTCGGAGACCCAGTACTTC	CASSQDWGSETQYF	many	.	TRBV4-3	TRBJ2-5
TGTGCCAGCAGACCTCGGACGGCCACTAGCACAGATACGCAGTATTTT	CASRPRTATSTDTQYF	.	.	TRBV5-8	TRBJ2-3
TGCAGTGCCGGCAGGCCAGCGGGAGTCGGCGAGCAGTACTTC	CSAGRPAGVGEQYF	few	TRBD2	TRBV20-1	TRBJ2-7
TGTGCCAGCAGCCCCATGGTGGACACCGGGGAGCTGTTTTTT	CASSPMVDTGELFF	.	.	TRBV3-1	TRBJ2-2
TGCGCCAGCAGCCTCCGACTAGCGGGAGGGCCCAACGGGGAGCTGTTTTTT	CASSLRLAGGPNGELFF	few	TRBD2	TRBV4-1	TRBJ2-2
TGTGCCAGCAGCCAACGGACAGGGGTCGCCGGGGAGCTGTTTTTT	CASSQRTGVAGELFF	.	TRBD1	TRBV14	TRBJ2-2
TGTGCCAGCGGACAGCTAAATGAAAAACTGTTTTTT	CASGQLNEKLFF	few	.	TRBV6-5	TRBJ1-4
TGTGCCACCAGTGATTCTCTCCTAGCCGTTTCCGGGGAGCTGTTTTTT	CATSDSLLAVSGELFF	few	.	TRBV24-1	TRBJ2-2
TGTGCCAGCAGTCCCCCAGGGGGGGGCCTAGACATTCAGTACTTC	CASSPPGGGLDIQYF	.	.	TRBV25-1	TRBJ2-4
TGTGCCAGCAGCTTAGCACCTCGGACAGGGGGCGCGAACACTGAAGCTTTCTTT	CASSLAPRTGGANTEAFF	many	TRBD1	TRBV7-8	TRBJ1-1
TGTGCCAGCAGTTTACAGGGATCCTGGGGCACTGAAGCTTTCTTT	CASSLQGSWGTEAFF	few	.	TRBV6-5	TRBJ1-1
TGCGCCAGCAGCTATGGACAGGGTGCTTCACCCCTCCACTTT	CASSYGQGASPLHF	.	TRBD1	TRBV5-1	TRBJ1-6